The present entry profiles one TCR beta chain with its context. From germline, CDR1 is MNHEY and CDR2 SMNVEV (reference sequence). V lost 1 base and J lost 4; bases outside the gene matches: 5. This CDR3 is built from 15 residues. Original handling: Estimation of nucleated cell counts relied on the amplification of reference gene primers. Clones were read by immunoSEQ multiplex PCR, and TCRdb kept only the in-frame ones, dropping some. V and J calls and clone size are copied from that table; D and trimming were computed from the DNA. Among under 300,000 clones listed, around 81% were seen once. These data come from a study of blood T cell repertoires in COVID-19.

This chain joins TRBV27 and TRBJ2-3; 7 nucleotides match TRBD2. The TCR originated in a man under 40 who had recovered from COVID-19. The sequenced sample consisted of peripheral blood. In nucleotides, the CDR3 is TGTGCCAGCAGTTTATTTAACGGGGGGTCAGATACGCAGTATTTT. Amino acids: CASSLFNGGSDTQYF.